The next 21 T cell receptor beta chains were all read from a single sample in a study of blood T cell repertoires in COVID-19. Some clones are missing from TCRdb's copy, which holds only in-frame ones; the method was immunoSEQ multiplex PCR. The sample yields about 180,000 clones, over 75% seen once. The sequenced material came from PBMCs or T cells enriched from blood (not recorded which). These receptors were collected from a woman between 18 and 29 years old who had recovered from COVID-19.

This sequence joins TRBV6-1 and TRBJ1-5, with TRBD1 matching 7 bases. Germline V gives CDR1 MNHNS, CDR2 SASEGT. The CDR3 has 16 residues. V lost 2 bases to trimming and J lost 4 bases; unmatched junction nucleotides: 8. CDR3 sequence reads: CASSETGERRNQPQHF. In nucleotides, the CDR3 is TGTGCCAGCAGTGAAACAGGGGAGAGACGGAATCAGCCCCAGCATTTT.

The V and J genes are TRBV19 and TRBJ1-5; D is undetermined. Germline CDR1 LNHDA, CDR2 SQIVND (reference sequence). The CDR3 runs 12 residues. V was clipped by 7 bases and J by 6 bases, with 10 bases between them. CDR3 nucleotide sequence: TGTGCCAGTAACTCCGGGAGTCAGCCCCAGCATTTT. This encodes CASNSGSQPQHF.

This chain links TRBV5-1 with TRBJ2-7, with a possible D match to TRBD1 (6 bases). Germline CDR1 SGHRS, CDR2 YFSETQ. CDR3 size: 14 residues. The V end lost 2 bases, the J end lost 4 bases, and 13 bases lay between the germline ends. CDR3: CASSFGDKAYEQYF. The DNA for the CDR3 is TGCGCCAGCAGCTTTGGGGACAAGGCTTACGAGCAGTACTTC.

V and J are TRBV7-8 and TRBJ1-2; D is uncertain. This CDR3 contains 15 residues. V dropped 1 base and J dropped 4 bases, with 13 bases sitting between them. From germline, CDR1 is SGHVS and CDR2 FQNEAQ. The CDR3 DNA follows: TGTGCCAGCAGCTTAGGTTCGATAGAACCCTATGGCTACACCTTC. As protein: CASSLGSIEPYGYTF.

This chain joins TRBV28 and TRBJ2-1; maybe TRBD2 (6 bases). Germline V gives CDR1 MDHEN, CDR2 SYDVKM. V was clipped by 7 bases and J by 4 bases, with 14 bases between them. The CDR3 covers 14 residues. The chain's CDR3 is CASIGGTDYNEQFF. Here the CDR3 DNA reads TGTGCCAGCATTGGCGGGACTGATTACAATGAGCAGTTCTTC.

The V call is TRBV28, the J call TRBJ2-1; D might be TRBD2 (6 bases). The CDR3 extends over 17 amino acids. Germline CDR1 is MDHEN and CDR2 is SYDVKM. V was cut by 4 bases and J by 2 bases, with 18 bases left in between. The CDR3 DNA reads TGTGCCAGCAGTTCCCTAATAAGCGGGTACCCCTACAATGAGCAGTTCTTC. This translates into CASSSLISGYPYNEQFF.

The rearrangement links TRBV23-1 to TRBJ1-3; TRBD1 aligns across 8 bases. TRBV23-1 counts as an open reading frame of uncertain function. V lost 6 bases and J lost 3; bases outside the gene matches: 13. This CDR3 has 17 amino acids. The CDR3 loop is CASSQPVTGVGGNTIYF. CDR3 DNA sequence: TGCGCCAGCAGCCAACCCGTGACAGGGGTTGGTGGAAACACCATATATTTT.

The chain joins TRBV28 to TRBJ1-1; a weak D match, TRBD1 (6 bases). Germline V gene lookup returns CDR1 MDHEN and CDR2 SYDVKM. The CDR3 has 16 amino acids. Trimming removed 2 bases at V and 1 base at J, with 14 bases between. The CDR3 DNA follows: TGTGCCAGCAGTTTACAAACAGGGCGAGGGAACACTGAAGCTTTCTTT. Translation: CASSLQTGRGNTEAFF.

CDR3 nucleotides: TGTGCCAGTACCGATAGCGGGATCTCCTACAATGAGCAGTTCTTC. This sequence encodes CASTDSGISYNEQFF. The rearrangement links TRBV19 to TRBJ2-1; 8 nucleotides agree with TRBD2. This CDR3 has 15 residues. Trimming at V came to 7 bases and at J to 0 bases, leaving 5 bases not matched to a gene. The germline CDR1 and CDR2 sequences are LNHDA and SQIVND (reference sequence).

The CDR3 loop is CASSREGLVDGNTIYF. CDR3 in DNA: TGTGCCAGCAGTCGAGAAGGACTGGTGGACGGAAACACCATATATTTT. V and J are TRBV2 and TRBJ1-3; D gene uncertain. V was trimmed by 5 bases and J by 4 bases, leaving 18 bases between them. Germline V CDR1 and CDR2: SNHLY, FYNNEI. This CDR3 is 16 amino acids long.

The rearrangement uses TRBV20-1 and TRBJ2-7; 10 nucleotides agree with TRBD1. Germline CDR1 and CDR2: DFQATT and SNEGSKA (reference sequence). The CDR3 runs 14 residues. Unmatched junction bases numbered 6, after V lost 3 bases and J lost 4 bases. The CDR3 loop reads CSASPPGQGYEQYF. In nucleotides, the CDR3 is TGCAGTGCTAGTCCTCCGGGACAGGGGTACGAGCAGTACTTC.

The chain employs TRBV29-1 and TRBJ2-3, with TRBD1 as a possible D gene (5 bases). The germline gives CDR1 SQVTM, CDR2 ANQGSEA. The CDR3 consists of 14 residues. The V gene lost 3 bases and the J gene lost 4 bases, with 14 bases spanning the gap. The CDR3 DNA reads as TGCAGCGTTGACACCAGGGCAGTAGCAGATACGCAGTATTTT. Encoded protein: CSVDTRAVADTQYF.

This clone was detected only once. The chain has TRBV5-1 and TRBJ1-2, with D possibly TRBD1 on 6 matching bases. Germline V gene data show CDR1 as SGHRS and CDR2 as YFSETQ. The CDR3 runs to 15 residues. Between the trimmed V and J ends, which lost 1 base and 4 bases, there was a span of 14 bases. This CDR3 reads CASSLLSGQPYGYTF. DNA for the CDR3: TGCGCCAGCAGCTTGCTATCTGGACAGCCCTATGGCTACACCTTC. Full variable domain (missing parts from reference TRBV5-1 and TRBJ1-2): KAGVTQTPRYLIKTRGQQVTLSCSPISGHRSVSWYQQTPGQGLQFLFEYFSETQRNKGNFPGRFSGRQFSNSRSEMNVSTLELGDSALYLCASSLLSGQPYGYTFGSGTRLTVV.

The chain joins TRBV7-3 to TRBJ1-2, with D possibly being TRBD1 (5 bases). The CDR3 contains 15 residues. The germline V and J ends were trimmed by 6 bases and 4 bases, with 18 bases remaining between them. Germline CDR1 reads SGHTA; CDR2 reads FQGTGA. The CDR3 DNA reads TGTGCCAGCAGGATAAACGGACATTCGGTCTATGGCTACACCTTC. Amino acid sequence: CASRINGHSVYGYTF.

The V and J genes are TRBV28 and TRBJ2-7; maybe TRBD2 (6 bases). V lost 6 bases to trimming and J lost 0 bases, with 9 bases between them. In germline, CDR1 is MDHEN, CDR2 SYDVKM. The CDR3 is made up of 13 amino acids. DNA of the CDR3: TGTGCCAGCAGATTCGGGAGCTCCTACGAGCAGTACTTC. Translating it yields CASRFGSSYEQYF.

This chain joins TRBV30 and TRBJ1-1, with 8 bases that match TRBD1. The CDR3 consists of 13 residues. Germline V gives CDR1 GTSNPN, CDR2 SVGIG (reference sequence). Germline trimming cut 2 bases from V and 5 bases from J; bases unmatched to any gene: 4. The CDR3: CAWSRQGTTEAFF. CDR3 DNA: TGTGCCTGGAGTCGACAGGGGACAACTGAAGCTTTCTTT.

CDR3 sequence (DNA): TGTGCCAGTAGTCGAACCCCCGACAGGGGTCCGAATCAGCCCCAGCATTTT. This sequence encodes CASSRTPDRGPNQPQHF. The chain couples TRBV19 to TRBJ1-5, with 8 nucleotides matching TRBD1. This CDR3 has 17 residues. Trimming removed 5 bases from V and 4 bases from J; junction bases left unmatched: 13. Germline CDR1 reads LNHDA; CDR2 reads SQIVND (reference sequence).

This clone was detected a few times. This rearrangement joins TRBV6-5 to TRBJ1-1; D is unresolved. The CDR3 has 13 residues. Germline CDR1 and CDR2: MNHEY and SVGAGI. Trimming cost V 6 bases and J 0 bases, with 8 bases left between them. The CDR3: CASRGGLNTEAFF. The CDR3 DNA follows: TGTGCCAGCAGAGGCGGCCTGAACACTGAAGCTTTCTTT.

The CDR3 DNA sequence: TGCGCCAGCAGTGACCGGGACAGGGTATCAGATACGCAGTATTTT. This translates into CASSDRDRVSDTQYF. The genes are TRBV10-2 and TRBJ2-3, with 9 bases matching TRBD1. This CDR3 comprises 15 residues. CDR1 is WSHSY, CDR2 SAAADI, per germline. V shed 3 bases, J shed 4 bases, and the junction held 5 bases outside the gene matches.

In this sample, this clone turned up a few times. The CDR3: CASSFPTGERYEQYF. The CDR3 DNA reads TGTGCCAGCAGCTTCCCGACAGGGGAGAGGTACGAGCAGTACTTC. The rearrangement links TRBV7-9 to TRBJ2-7; 8 bases are shared with TRBD1. Germline V gene data show CDR1 as SEHNR and CDR2 as FQNEAQ (reference sequence). The CDR3 length is 15 residues. The junction had 8 bases not matched to a gene; V was cut back by 3 bases and J by 4 bases.

V usage is TRBV5-1 and J usage is TRBJ2-7; 8 bases map to TRBD1. The CDR3 loop spans 14 amino acids. The V segment lost 4 bases and the J segment 3 bases; nucleotides outside the gene matches: 6. Looked up from germline, CDR1 is SGHRS and CDR2 is YFSETQ. The CDR3 sequence: CASSEGTGIYEQYF. The DNA of the CDR3 is TGCGCCAGCAGCGAAGGGACAGGCATCTACGAGCAGTACTTC.